The present T cell receptor beta chain was sequenced within a study of Graves' ophthalmopathy and Graves' hyperthyroidism. Amplified TCR beta CDR3 regions were obtained using RNA transcripts as template. First-round RT-PCR relied on HTBI primers, and a second-round multiplex PCR came next. Each CDR3 protein is one row after TCRdb ran MiXCR on the multiplex PCR reads. This table holds around 1,000,000 distinct CDR3 sequences, less than 45% found once. Points on this clonotype: Sequence at one end of the junction differs from germline and may be a read error.

Germline V gene data show CDR1 as ENHRY and CDR2 as SYGVKD. The CDR3 length is 17 residues. New diagnoses, under 2 months' duration, and ages 18 to 65 characterized the hyperthyroidism patients. The clonotype originates from an adult man with Graves' hyperthyroidism. The chain joins TRBV10-3 to TRBJ1-3; D is possibly TRBD1 (5 bases). The sample consisted of peripheral blood or thyroid tissue (not recorded which). CDR3 nucleotide sequence: TGTGCCAGCAGTTACTCGAACGTGGGGGTCTCTGGAAACACCATATATTTT. Residues: CASSYSNVGVSGNTIYF.